The sequence of this TCR beta chain was determined in a study of Ad26.COV2.S vaccination and SARS-CoV-2 variants. Study as a whole: Into the muscle, Ad26.COV2.S was dosed once or twice, 56 days apart.

The table came from immunoSEQ multiplex PCR; TCRdb's copy has only in-frame clones and leaves some out. The table has 350,000 to 500,000 clones, 88% seen once. Regarding treatment: some 20 received Ad26.COV2.S at low or high dose, single or two shots; five or six received placebo; per-sample allocation not given. All samples were drawn on day 63, counting from the first vaccine or placebo injection. Findings and caveats of the study: People who got the vaccine or the placebo had similar non-spike TCR breadth.

Comment on this clone: Its specificity is unknown.

Germline CDR1 and CDR2: MNHEY and SVGAGI. Trimming pared 6 bases from V and 5 bases from J, leaving 13 bases between. CDR3 length equals 13 residues. This sample comprised peripheral blood, obtained in a trial of Ad26.COV2.S vaccine versus placebo. The sequence was obtained from a person aged 18-65 years who received the Ad26.COV2.S COVID-19 vaccine or a placebo. The chain uses TRBV6-5 and TRBJ2-5, with D maybe TRBD1 (6 bases). CDR3 coding DNA: TGTGCCAGCAGCAGGGGCGTCGGGGAGACCCAGTACTTC. This codes for CASSRGVGETQYF.